This T cell receptor (beta chain) was sequenced for a study of shared clonotypes between healthy human individuals. Whole-study context: The study used three CD4 naive, three CD4 memory, two CD8 naive and one CD8 memory plate per donor. Study-wide findings and caveats: In a few donors, 4.5% to 5.5% of naive CD4 clonotypes appeared in common.

Trimming took 0 bases from V and 5 from J, leaving 8 bases between them. The CDR3 sequence is 13 residues long. Germline V CDR1 and CDR2: SGHRS, YFSETQ. Each replicate PCR on the sorted subsets used 200 to 250 ng DNA (approximately 33,000 T cell genomes). Original methodology: ImmunoSEQ yielded junction-only sequences lacking quality scores, so filtering differed. Profiled with immunoSEQ multiplex PCR; TCRdb holds only in-frame clones, not every one. The V and J calls and clone size come from that table; D and trimming were worked out from the DNA. The table shows about 320,000 clones, with roughly 91% occurring only once. Points on this clone: Its specificity is unknown.

The TCR sequence derives from a man aged 18 to 35 in good health. The chain recombines TRBV5-1 with TRBJ1-1; the D is unclear. The sequenced sample was memory CD8+ T cells sorted from blood. Subset specified: CD45RO+ cells pooled with CCR7-negative TemRA cells. CDR3: CASSLVGVTEAFF. Written as DNA, the CDR3 is TGCGCCAGCAGCTTGGTCGGGGTTACTGAAGCTTTCTTT.